The clone carrying this T cell receptor beta chain was detected many times. This entry belongs to a study of regulatory T cells in long-lasting Graves disease. The TCR beta library used iRepertoire HTBI primers with Arm-PCR amplification of CDR3. TCRdb passed the multiplex PCR reads through MiXCR, listing each CDR3 protein once. The repertoire holds hundreds of thousands of distinct CDR3 sequences, with under 20% as singletons. This CDR3 has 13 amino acids. V lost 1 base and J lost 7; bases outside the gene matches: 7. Germline V gene lookup returns CDR1 GTSNPN and CDR2 SVGIG (reference sequence). The sample's time point: newly diagnosed GD, antithyroid drugs for less than 3 months. PBMC RNA was the source of the TCR library. The sample also formed part of further work on T cells in Graves' hyperthyroidism and ophthalmopathy. According to that study: The TCR CDR3 was amplified in a first-round RT-PCR using the HTBI primer set.

Sequencing used peripheral blood mononuclear cells (PBMCs), obtained at new diagnosis, from a patient treated with antithyroid drugs. This sequence joins TRBV30 and TRBJ2-7, with 7 bases aligning to TRBD2. This sequence originates from a woman aged 25 to 39 with Graves disease. The CDR3 region is CAWSGAGTREQYF. CDR3 DNA: TGTGCCTGGAGTGGAGCGGGAACGAGAGAGCAGTACTTC.